This T cell receptor beta chain was profiled in a study of T cell repertoires in cytomegalovirus infection. For the study at large: CMV epitopes that were recently identified and HLA-C-restricted were used alongside well-studied HLA-B-restricted ones. Signatures in public TCR beta sequences pointed to both CMV infection and matching HLA type.

Study-level results: Frequencies of public TCR beta families were cumulated, and this identified carriers of CMV plus the relevant HLA.

In germline, CDR1 is SGHTA, CDR2 FQGNSA. This CDR3 has 11 residues. Between the trimmed V and J ends, which lost 5 bases and 6 bases, there was a span of 6 bases. TCRdb passed the reads through MiXCR, listing each CDR3 protein once. The sample has about 570,000 distinct CDR3 sequences, 40% seen once. Notes on this clonotype: Its antigen is undetermined.

V usage is TRBV7-2 and J usage is TRBJ2-3; no clear D. Sequenced here: cultured PBMCs, sampled from culture after CMV antigen stimulation. This clonotype was obtained from a human donor in good health (CMV status not recorded). Some clones in this sample may be carry-over from other donors' samples. In DNA form, the CDR3 reads TGTGCCAGCAGCGCGCCGGATACGCAGTATTTT. Translation: CASSAPDTQYF.